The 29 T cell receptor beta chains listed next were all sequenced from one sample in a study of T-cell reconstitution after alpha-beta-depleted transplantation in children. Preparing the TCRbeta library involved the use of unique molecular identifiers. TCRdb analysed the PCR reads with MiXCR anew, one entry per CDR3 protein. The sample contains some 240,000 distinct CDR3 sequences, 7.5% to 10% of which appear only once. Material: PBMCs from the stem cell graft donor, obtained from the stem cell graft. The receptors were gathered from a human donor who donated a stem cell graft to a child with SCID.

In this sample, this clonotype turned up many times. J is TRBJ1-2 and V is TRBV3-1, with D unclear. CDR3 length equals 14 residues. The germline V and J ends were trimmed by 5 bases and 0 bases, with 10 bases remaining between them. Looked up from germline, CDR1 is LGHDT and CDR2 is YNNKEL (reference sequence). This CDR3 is CASSAQRANYGYTF. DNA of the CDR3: TGTGCCAGCAGCGCCCAGCGGGCTAACTATGGCTACACCTTC.

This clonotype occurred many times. DNA for the CDR3: TGTGCCAGCAGCGAGAACAGGGGGCTGAACGGGGAGCTGTTTTTT. It translates to CASSENRGLNGELFF. J is TRBJ2-2 and V is TRBV7-6; 9 nucleotides agree with TRBD1. The length of the CDR3 is 15 residues. The V gene's germline CDR1 is SGHVS and CDR2 FNYEAQ. V shed 5 bases, J shed 7 bases, and the junction held 8 bases outside the gene matches.

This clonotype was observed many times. The CDR3, as DNA: TGTGCCAGCAGCCCACGATCTGGACTAGCGGGATACTACGAGCAGTACTTC. Its protein is CASSPRSGLAGYYEQYF. The V and J genes are TRBV11-1 and TRBJ2-7, with TRBD2 identical over 12 bases. V gave up 5 bases and J gave up 3 bases; unmatched junction bases: 11. CDR1 and CDR2 (germline): SGHAT, FQDESV (reference sequence). This CDR3 spans 17 amino acids.

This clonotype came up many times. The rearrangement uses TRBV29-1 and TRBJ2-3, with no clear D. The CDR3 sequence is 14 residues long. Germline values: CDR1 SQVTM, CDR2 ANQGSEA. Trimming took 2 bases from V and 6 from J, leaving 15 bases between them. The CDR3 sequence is CSVERQAEGDTQYF. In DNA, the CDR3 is TGCAGCGTTGAACGGCAGGCAGAAGGCGATACGCAGTATTTT.

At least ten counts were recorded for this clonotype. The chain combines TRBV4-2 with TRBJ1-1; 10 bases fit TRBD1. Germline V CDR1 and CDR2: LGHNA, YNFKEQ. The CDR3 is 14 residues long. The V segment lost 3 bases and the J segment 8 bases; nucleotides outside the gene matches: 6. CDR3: CASSHPGTGVEAFF. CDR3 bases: TGTGCCAGCAGCCACCCCGGGACAGGGGTCGAAGCTTTCTTT.

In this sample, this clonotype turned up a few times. The CDR3 nucleotides are TGTGCCAGTAGAGGAGGGCCGTCCAATCAGCCCCAGCATTTT. It codes for CASRGGPSNQPQHF. The V call is TRBV19, the J call TRBJ1-5, with D unclear. The CDR3 contains 14 residues. The germline V gene encodes CDR1 LNHDA and CDR2 SQIVND (reference sequence). V was cut by 6 bases and J by 3 bases, with 12 bases left in between.

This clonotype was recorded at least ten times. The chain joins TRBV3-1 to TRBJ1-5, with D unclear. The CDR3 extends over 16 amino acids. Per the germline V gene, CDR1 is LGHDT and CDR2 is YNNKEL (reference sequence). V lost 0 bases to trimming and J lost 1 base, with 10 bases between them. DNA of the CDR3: TGTGCCAGCAGCCAAGAAAGGACGGAAAGCAATCAGCCCCAGCATTTT. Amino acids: CASSQERTESNQPQHF.

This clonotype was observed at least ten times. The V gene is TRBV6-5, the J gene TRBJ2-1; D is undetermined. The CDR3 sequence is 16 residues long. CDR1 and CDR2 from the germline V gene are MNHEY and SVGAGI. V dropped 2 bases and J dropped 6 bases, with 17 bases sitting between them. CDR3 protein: CASSYTFRGLSNEQFF. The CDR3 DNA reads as TGTGCCAGCAGTTACACATTCCGCGGCCTCAGCAATGAGCAGTTCTTC.

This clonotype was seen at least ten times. CDR3 loop: CASSENSRGFGNQPQHF. DNA of the CDR3: TGTGCCAGCAGTGAAAACTCCCGAGGGTTCGGCAATCAGCCCCAGCATTTT. The chain couples TRBV6-1 to TRBJ1-5; D is unclear. The CDR3 sequence is 17 residues long. V was cut by 2 bases and J by 2 bases, with 16 bases left in between. CDR1 and CDR2 (germline): MNHNS, SASEGT.

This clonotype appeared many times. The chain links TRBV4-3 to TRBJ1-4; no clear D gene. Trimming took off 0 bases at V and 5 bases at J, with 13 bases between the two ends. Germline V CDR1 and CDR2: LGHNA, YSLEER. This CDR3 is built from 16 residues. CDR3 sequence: CASSQDHLEGNEKLFF. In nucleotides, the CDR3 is TGCGCCAGCAGCCAAGATCATTTAGAGGGAAATGAAAAACTGTTTTTT.

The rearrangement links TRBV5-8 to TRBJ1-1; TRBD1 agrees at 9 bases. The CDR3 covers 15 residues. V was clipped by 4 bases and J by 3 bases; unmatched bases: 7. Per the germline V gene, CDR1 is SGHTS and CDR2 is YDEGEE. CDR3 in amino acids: CASSHWTGADTEAFF. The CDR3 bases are TGTGCCAGCAGCCACTGGACAGGGGCCGACACTGAAGCTTTCTTT.

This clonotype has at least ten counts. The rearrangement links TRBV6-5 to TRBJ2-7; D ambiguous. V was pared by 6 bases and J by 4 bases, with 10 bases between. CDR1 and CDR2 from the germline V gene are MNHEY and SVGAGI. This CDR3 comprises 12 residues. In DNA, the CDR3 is TGTGCCAGCAGGTCAGGCCAATACGAGCAGTACTTC. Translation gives CASRSGQYEQYF.

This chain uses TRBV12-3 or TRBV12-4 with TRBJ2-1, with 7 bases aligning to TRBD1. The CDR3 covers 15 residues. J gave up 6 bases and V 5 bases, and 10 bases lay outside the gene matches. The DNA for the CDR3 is TGTGCCAGCAGTCCCCCCCAGGGGGATACCAATGAGCAGTTCTTC. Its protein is CASSPPQGDTNEQFF.

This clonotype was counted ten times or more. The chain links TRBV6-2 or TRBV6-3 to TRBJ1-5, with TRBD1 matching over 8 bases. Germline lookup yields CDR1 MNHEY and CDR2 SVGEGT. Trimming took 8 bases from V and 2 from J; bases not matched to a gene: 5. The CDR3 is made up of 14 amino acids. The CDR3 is CASVDRVGNQPQHF. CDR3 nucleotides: TGTGCCAGCGTGGACAGGGTAGGCAATCAGCCCCAGCATTTT.

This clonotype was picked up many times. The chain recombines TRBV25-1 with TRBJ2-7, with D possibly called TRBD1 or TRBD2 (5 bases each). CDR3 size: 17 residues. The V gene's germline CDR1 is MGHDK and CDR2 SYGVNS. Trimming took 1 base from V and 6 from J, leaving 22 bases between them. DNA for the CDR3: TGTGCCAGCAGTGAATGTCCGACGGGGCCCAAAACCTCCGAGCAGTACTTC. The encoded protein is CASSECPTGPKTSEQYF.

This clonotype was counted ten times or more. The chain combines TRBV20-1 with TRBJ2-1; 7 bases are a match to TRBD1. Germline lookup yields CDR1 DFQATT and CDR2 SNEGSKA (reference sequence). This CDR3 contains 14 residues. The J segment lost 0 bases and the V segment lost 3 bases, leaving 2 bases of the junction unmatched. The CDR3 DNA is TGCAGTGCTAGCAGGGGGAGCTCCTACAATGAGCAGTTCTTC. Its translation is CSASRGSSYNEQFF.

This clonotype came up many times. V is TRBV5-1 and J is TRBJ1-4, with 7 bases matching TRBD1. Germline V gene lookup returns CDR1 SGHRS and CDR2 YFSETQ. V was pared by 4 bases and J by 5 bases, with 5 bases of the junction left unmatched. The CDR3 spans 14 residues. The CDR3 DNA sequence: TGCGCCAGCAGCGTGGGGACAGTGAATGAAAAACTGTTTTTT. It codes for CASSVGTVNEKLFF.

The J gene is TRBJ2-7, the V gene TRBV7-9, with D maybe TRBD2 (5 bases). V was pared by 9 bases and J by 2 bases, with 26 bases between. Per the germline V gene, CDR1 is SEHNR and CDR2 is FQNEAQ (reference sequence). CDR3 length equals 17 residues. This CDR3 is CARGPGLPGFRTYEQYF. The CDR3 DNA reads TGTGCCAGGGGCCCTGGGCTACCGGGGTTTCGGACCTACGAGCAGTACTTC.

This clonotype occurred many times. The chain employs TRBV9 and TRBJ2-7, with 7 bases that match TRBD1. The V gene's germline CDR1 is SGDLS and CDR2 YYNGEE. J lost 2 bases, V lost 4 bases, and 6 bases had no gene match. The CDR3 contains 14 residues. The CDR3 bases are TGTGCCAGCAGCAGCCGGGACAGTACCTACGAGCAGTACTTC. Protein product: CASSSRDSTYEQYF.

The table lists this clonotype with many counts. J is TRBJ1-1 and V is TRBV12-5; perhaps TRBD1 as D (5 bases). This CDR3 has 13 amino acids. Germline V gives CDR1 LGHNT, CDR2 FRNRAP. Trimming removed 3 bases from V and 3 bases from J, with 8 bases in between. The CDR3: CASGFPGDTEAFF. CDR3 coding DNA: TGTGCTAGTGGTTTTCCGGGGGACACTGAAGCTTTCTTT.

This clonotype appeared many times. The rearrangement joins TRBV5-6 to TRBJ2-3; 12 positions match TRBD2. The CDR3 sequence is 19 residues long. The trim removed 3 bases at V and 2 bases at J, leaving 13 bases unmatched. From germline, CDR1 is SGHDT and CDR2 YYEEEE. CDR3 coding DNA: TGTGCCAGCAGCTCCCTTGGGAGGACTAGCGGGGAGCTCACAGATACGCAGTATTTT. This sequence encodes CASSSLGRTSGELTDTQYF.

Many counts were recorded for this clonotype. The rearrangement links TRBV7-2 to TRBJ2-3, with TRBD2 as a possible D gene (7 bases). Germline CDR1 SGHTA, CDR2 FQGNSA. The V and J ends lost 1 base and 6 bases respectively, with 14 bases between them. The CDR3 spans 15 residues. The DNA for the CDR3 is TGTGCCAGCAGCTTAGGGGGGGGCCTATGGGATACGCAGTATTTT. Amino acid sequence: CASSLGGGLWDTQYF.

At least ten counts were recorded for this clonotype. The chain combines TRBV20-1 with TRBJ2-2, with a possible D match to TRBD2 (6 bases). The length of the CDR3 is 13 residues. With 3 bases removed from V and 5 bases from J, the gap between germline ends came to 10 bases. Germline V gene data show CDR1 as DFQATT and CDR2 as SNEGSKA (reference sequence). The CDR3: CSARTRQTGELFF. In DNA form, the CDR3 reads TGCAGTGCTAGGACTAGGCAGACCGGGGAGCTGTTTTTT.

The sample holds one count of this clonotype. DNA for the CDR3: TGTGCCAGCAGCTACGGGTGGATGAGCAATCAGCCCCAGCATTTT. Translation: CASSYGWMSNQPQHF. The chain has TRBV5-6 and TRBJ1-5; no firm D call. The CDR3 is 15 residues long. In germline, CDR1 is SGHDT, CDR2 YYEEEE. V was clipped by 3 bases and J by 1 base, with 11 bases between them.

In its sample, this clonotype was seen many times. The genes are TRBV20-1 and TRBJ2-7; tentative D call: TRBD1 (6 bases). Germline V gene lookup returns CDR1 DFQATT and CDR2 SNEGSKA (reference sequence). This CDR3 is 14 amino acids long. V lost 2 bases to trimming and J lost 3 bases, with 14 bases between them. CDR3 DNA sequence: TGCAGTGCTAGAAAGTCAGGGGACGACTACGAGCAGTACTTC. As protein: CSARKSGDDYEQYF.

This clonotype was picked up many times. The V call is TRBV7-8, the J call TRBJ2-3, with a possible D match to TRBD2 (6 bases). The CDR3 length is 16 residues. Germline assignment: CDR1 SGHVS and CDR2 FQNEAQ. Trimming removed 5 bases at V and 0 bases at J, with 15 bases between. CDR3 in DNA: TGTGCCAGCAGCCGAAAACTAGCAACTAGCACAGATACGCAGTATTTT. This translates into CASSRKLATSTDTQYF.

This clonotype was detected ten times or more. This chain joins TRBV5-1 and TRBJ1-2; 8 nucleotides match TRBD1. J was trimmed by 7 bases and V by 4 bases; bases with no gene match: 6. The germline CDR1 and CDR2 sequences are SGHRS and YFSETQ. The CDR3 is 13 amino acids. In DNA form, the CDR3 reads TGCGCCAGCAGCGAACAGGGGGTAGGTGGCTACACCTTC. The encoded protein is CASSEQGVGGYTF. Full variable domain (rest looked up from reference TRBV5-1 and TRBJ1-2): KAGVTQTPRYLIKTRGQQVTLSCSPISGHRSVSWYQQTPGQGLQFLFEYFSETQRNKGNFPGRFSGRQFSNSRSEMNVSTLELGDSALYLCASSEQGVGGYTFGSGTRLTVV.

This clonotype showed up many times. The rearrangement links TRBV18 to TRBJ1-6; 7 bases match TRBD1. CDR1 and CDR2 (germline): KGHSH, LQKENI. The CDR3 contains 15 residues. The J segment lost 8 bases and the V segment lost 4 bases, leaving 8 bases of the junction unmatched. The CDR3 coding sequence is TGTGCCAGCTCACAAGTAGGGACAGACTATTCACCCCTCCACTTT. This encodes CASSQVGTDYSPLHF. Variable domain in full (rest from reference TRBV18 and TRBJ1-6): NAGVMQNPRHLVRRRGQEARLRCSPMKGHSHVYWYRQLPEEGLKFMVYLQKENIIDESGMPKERFSAEFPKEGPSILRIQQVVRGDSAAYFCASSQVGTDYSPLHFGNGTRLTVT.

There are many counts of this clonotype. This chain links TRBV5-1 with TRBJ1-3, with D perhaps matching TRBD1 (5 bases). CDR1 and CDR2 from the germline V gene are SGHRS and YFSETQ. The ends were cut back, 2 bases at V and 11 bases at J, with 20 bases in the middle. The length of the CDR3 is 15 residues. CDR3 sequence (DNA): TGCGCCAGCAGCTTAAATGGAGGGACGAGCCCCTCCATATATTTT. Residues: CASSLNGGTSPSIYF. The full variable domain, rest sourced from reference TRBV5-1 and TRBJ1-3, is KAGVTQTPRYLIKTRGQQVTLSCSPISGHRSVSWYQQTPGQGLQFLFEYFSETQRNKGNFPGRFSGRQFSNSRSEMNVSTLELGDSALYLCASSLNGGTSPSIYFGEGSWLTVV.